Listed below are T cell receptor beta chains from one sample, sequenced in a study of Graves' ophthalmopathy and Graves' hyperthyroidism. Each CDR3 protein gets one entry after TCRdb re-called the multiplex PCR reads with MiXCR. The data contain about 240,000 distinct CDR3 sequences, around 50% of them seen just once; the ten biggest clones take up over 40%. The sample taken for sequencing was peripheral blood. The receptors were sampled from an adult man with Graves' ophthalmopathy. The CDR3 runs from the conserved cysteine through the conserved F or W. Fields, in order: V gene, J gene, clone size, D gene, CDR3 DNA, CDR3 protein. A D gene is named only where the DNA matches it firmly. A row's size may be missing; if present it is once, few, many or a size class.

TRBV3-1,TRBJ1-1,-,-,TGTGCCAGCAGCCAAGGGAGCAGGGCTGAAGCTTTCTTT,CASSQGSRAEAFF
TRBV2,TRBJ1-6,-,-,TGTGCCAGCAGGGATAATTCACCCCTCCACTTT,CASRDNSPLHF
TRBV2,TRBJ2-6,few,-,TGTGCCAGCAGTAAAGGTGGCAGGGATGAAGATTCTGGGGCCAACGTCCTGACTTTC,CASSKGGRDEDSGANVLTF
TRBV20-1,TRBJ2-5,few,-,TGCAGTGCTCCTCTCCGGGACCAAGAGACCCAGTACTTC,CSAPLRDQETQYF
TRBV6-5,TRBJ1-2,-,-,TGTGCCAGCCACGCGGGTGGCGGCTACACCTTC,CASHAGGGYTF
TRBV27,TRBJ1-1,-,-,TGTGCCAGCAGTTCAATCGACAGACTTGGGGGGACTGAAGCTTTCTTT,CASSSIDRLGGTEAFF
TRBV10-3,TRBJ2-7,-,-,TGTGCCAGCAGTGAAGCGCGGGTCTACGAGCAGTACTTC,CASSEARVYEQYF
TRBV15,TRBJ1-1,many,TRBD1,TGTGCCACCAGCAGACGTCAGGGGGCAGGCACTGAAGCTTTCTTT,CATSRRQGAGTEAFF
TRBV10-2,TRBJ1-6,-,-,TGTGCCAGCAGTGGTACACTTCAGGGGAATTCACCCCTCCACTTT,CASSGTLQGNSPLHF
TRBV20-1,TRBJ1-2,-,TRBD1,TGCAGTGCTAGGCCGACAGGGGGCGGGTGGAATGGCTACACCTTC,CSARPTGGGWNGYTF
TRBV12-3/TRBV12-4,TRBJ1-2,-,-,TGTGCCAGCAGTTCCACACGGACGGGCAGCGACTATGGCTACACCTTC,CASSSTRTGSDYGYTF
TRBV29-1,TRBJ2-2,few,-,TGCAGCGTTGCTGCTCCTAAGAACACCGGGGAGCTGTTTTTT,CSVAAPKNTGELFF
TRBV7-2,TRBJ2-2,few,-,TGTGCCAGCAGCTTGCTAGCGCCGAACACCGGGGAGCTGTTTTTT,CASSLLAPNTGELFF
TRBV5-1,TRBJ2-7,-,-,TGCGCCAGCAGCTTGGGAGGGGACCTCTGGGAGCAGTACTTC,CASSLGGDLWEQYF
TRBV20-1,TRBJ2-3,few,TRBD2,TGCCACGGGAGGTCCGGCACAGATACGCAGTATTTT,CHGRSGTDTQYF
TRBV6-6,TRBJ1-2,-,-,TGTGCCAGCAGTTACCGCATGACGGATGGCTACACCTTC,CASSYRMTDGYTF
TRBV12-3/TRBV12-4,TRBJ1-5,-,-,TGTGCCAGCAGTTTAGCCCGACAGACTAGCAATCAGCCCCAGCATTTT,CASSLARQTSNQPQHF
TRBV12-3/TRBV12-4,TRBJ2-7,-,-,TGTGCCAGCAGTTTAGTTACCTACGAGCAGTGCTTC,CASSLVTYEQCF
TRBV11-2,TRBJ1-1,-,TRBD1,TGTGCCAGCAGCCAAGAGGCAGGGGGGATCACTGAAGCTTTCTTT,CASSQEAGGITEAFF
TRBV10-3,TRBJ1-1,few,-,TGTGCCATCAGTGAGTCTGGCGGACAATCTGGCTCTGAAGCTTTCTTT,CAISESGGQSGSEAFF
TRBV7-2,TRBJ2-7,-,TRBD2,TGTGCCAGCACGACTAGACTAGCGGGAAGCTACGAGCAGTACTTC,CASTTRLAGSYEQYF
TRBV20-1,TRBJ1-1,few,-,TGCAGTGCGGAGAACACTGAAGCTTTCTTT,CSAENTEAFF
TRBV10-3,TRBJ2-7,-,TRBD2,TGTGCCAGCAGTTACATACTAGCGGGAGAAGAGCAGTACTTC,CASSYILAGEEQYF
TRBV5-6,TRBJ1-5,few,-,TGTGCCAGCAGCTCTCGACGGGAGTATAGCAATCAGCCCCAGCATTTT,CASSSRREYSNQPQHF
TRBV2,TRBJ1-4,-,-,TGTGCCAGCAGTCCTATAAGGGGAGATGAAAAACTGTTTTTT,CASSPIRGDEKLFF
TRBV9,TRBJ1-6,-,-,TGTGCCAGCAGCCCCAATGGGCCCCTCCACTTT,CASSPNGPLHF
TRBV7-3,TRBJ2-5,-,-,TGTGCCAGCAGCTTAGCCAAACAAGAGACCCAGTACTTC,CASSLAKQETQYF
TRBV11-2,TRBJ2-7,-,-,TGTGCCAGCAGCTTTTCCGCCCAGGGGAACGAGCAGTACTTC,CASSFSAQGNEQYF
TRBV7-9,TRBJ2-7,-,TRBD1,TGTGCCAGCAGCCTGACCATGGGACAGGGACCCTACGAGCAGTACTTC,CASSLTMGQGPYEQYF
TRBV20-1,TRBJ2-7,-,-,TGCAGTGCTAGAGGAGTTGGCGGACGATACGAGCAGTACTTC,CSARGVGGRYEQYF
TRBV9,TRBJ1-1,few,-,TGTGCCAGCAGCGAAGGGCCCAAGGTTACGGGGGACACTGAAGCTTTCTTT,CASSEGPKVTGDTEAFF
TRBV20-1,TRBJ1-1,few,-,TGCAGTGCTCGTCAGCAAGTAAACACTGAAGCTTTCTTT,CSARQQVNTEAFF